These 23 T cell receptor beta chains were sequenced from one sample in a study of T cell responses to AZD1222 COVID-19 vaccine. Assay used: immunoSEQ multiplex PCR; TCRdb lists only in-frame clones, some missing. The sample comprises hundreds of thousands of clones, around 92% of which are singletons, and approximately 0.52% rests with the top ten. This specimen consisted of peripheral blood, obtained 28 days after the second AZD1222 dose. These receptors all come from an adult who received the AZD1222 COVID-19 vaccine.

V gene TRBV4-1 combines with J gene TRBJ1-3; tentatively, D is TRBD1 (6 bases). The CDR3 has 16 residues. V shed 0 bases and J shed 4 bases, with 13 bases lying between them. Germline assignment: CDR1 MGHRA and CDR2 YSYEKL. CDR3 in amino acids: CASSQEIRTAGNTIYF. The CDR3 nucleotides read TGCGCCAGCAGCCAAGAAATCAGGACAGCCGGAAACACCATATATTTT.

This chain joins TRBV29-1 and TRBJ1-2, with D possibly TRBD1 on 5 matching bases. V shed 7 bases and J shed 9 bases, with 18 bases lying between them. Looked up from germline, CDR1 is SQVTM and CDR2 is ANQGSEA. This CDR3 spans 12 amino acids. The CDR3 DNA reads TGCAGCGCCGGCGACAGCGATGTCAGCTACACCTTC. Translated: CSAGDSDVSYTF.

This rearrangement joins TRBV2 to TRBJ1-1; D is ambiguous. Germline V CDR1 and CDR2: SNHLY, FYNNEI. Trimming left V 2 bases short and J 1 base short, with 11 bases between. There are 15 residues in the CDR3. CDR3 protein: CASSESRVENTEAFF. For the CDR3, the DNA is TGTGCCAGCAGTGAATCACGTGTTGAGAACACTGAAGCTTTCTTT.

The rearrangement uses TRBV28 and TRBJ1-6, with TRBD1 identical over 7 bases. Germline loops: CDR1 MDHEN, CDR2 SYDVKM. With 6 bases clipped from V and 10 bases from J, the junction kept 9 bases outside the gene matches. The CDR3 has 14 amino acids. CDR3 sequence: CASSPWGGGSPLHF. CDR3 in DNA: TGTGCCAGCAGCCCCTGGGGAGGGGGCTCACCCCTCCACTTT. Full variable domain (rest looked up from reference TRBV28 and TRBJ1-6): DVKVTQSSRYLVKRTGEKVFLECVQDMDHENMFWYRQDPGLGLRLIYFSYDVKMKEKGDIPEGYSVSREKKERFSLILESASTNQTSMYLCASSPWGGGSPLHFGNGTRLTVT.

The chain employs TRBV23-1 and TRBJ2-1, with D perhaps TRBD2 (5 bases). TRBV23-1 is marked as an open reading frame, function uncertain. The length of the CDR3 is 14 residues. V dropped 2 bases and J dropped 8 bases, with 13 bases sitting between them. DNA for the CDR3: TGCGCCAGCAGTCAAGAGTCTCCCGGGGATGAGCAGTTCTTC. The encoded protein is CASSQESPGDEQFF.

V and J are TRBV9 and TRBJ2-1; 12 bases agree with TRBD1. The J segment lost 9 bases and the V segment lost 4 bases, leaving 11 bases of the junction unmatched. This CDR3 spans 16 amino acids. Germline-derived CDR1 and CDR2 are SGDLS and YYNGEE. The CDR3 sequence: CASSQTGQGAGREQFF. As DNA, the CDR3 is TGTGCCAGCAGCCAGACGGGACAGGGGGCAGGCCGTGAGCAGTTCTTC.

As concerns this clone: Other DNA sequences in this specimen translate into the identical CDR3. The J gene is TRBJ1-2, the V gene TRBV28, with 9 bases that match TRBD1. CDR1 MDHEN and CDR2 SYDVKM come from the germline V gene. The CDR3 consists of 14 residues. V gave up 4 bases and J gave up 4 bases; unmatched junction bases: 4. CDR3 sequence (DNA): TGTGCCAGCAGTTCCGGACAGGGGCGCTATGGCTACACCTTC. Its translation: CASSSGQGRYGYTF.

The sample holds one count of this clone. V is TRBV6-5 and J is TRBJ2-3; 7 bases align to TRBD1. The CDR3 runs to 15 residues. V trimming: 5 bases; J trimming: 2 bases; junction bases outside the gene matches: 7. Looked up from germline, CDR1 is MNHEY and CDR2 is SVGAGI. The CDR3 protein is CASSPKQGFTDTQYF. The CDR3 nucleotides read TGTGCCAGCAGTCCCAAACAGGGGTTCACAGATACGCAGTATTTT.

This chain uses TRBV5-1 with TRBJ2-2, with 8 bases aligning to TRBD1. Germline V gene sequence: CDR1 SGHRS, CDR2 YFSETQ. V shed 0 bases and J 6 bases; nucleotides not matched to a gene: 7. The CDR3 extends over 16 amino acids. The chain's CDR3 is CASSLAPGTGAGELFF. The CDR3 bases are TGCGCCAGCAGCTTGGCCCCGGGGACAGGTGCCGGGGAGCTGTTTTTT.

This chain connects TRBV9 to TRBJ2-7; D possibly corresponds to TRBD2 (6 bases). The ends were cut back, 2 bases at V and 2 bases at J, with 11 bases in the middle. The CDR3 consists of 14 residues. Germline-derived CDR1 and CDR2 are SGDLS and YYNGEE. The CDR3 is CASSVSSDPYEQYF. The CDR3, as DNA: TGTGCCAGCAGCGTTTCTAGCGACCCCTACGAGCAGTACTTC.

The rearrangement uses TRBV5-1 and TRBJ2-1, with 7 bases aligning to TRBD1. CDR1 and CDR2 from the germline V gene are SGHRS and YFSETQ. This CDR3 has 15 amino acids. V was pared by 2 bases and J by 7 bases, with 9 bases of the junction left unmatched. The CDR3 region is CASSFNRGRANEQFF. CDR3 nucleotide sequence: TGCGCCAGCAGCTTTAACAGGGGACGGGCGAATGAGCAGTTCTTC.

The genes are TRBV30 and TRBJ2-7; tentatively, D is TRBD2 (6 bases). The CDR3 is made up of 13 amino acids. Germline CDR1 reads GTSNPN; CDR2 reads SVGIG (reference sequence). V was shortened by 5 bases and J by 4 bases, with 15 bases between the two germline ends. CDR3 nucleotides: TGTGCCTGGGCCCCCGACAGCGGGTACGAGCAGTACTTC. Its protein product is CAWAPDSGYEQYF.

This rearrangement joins TRBV18 to TRBJ2-5, with D perhaps assigned TRBD1 or TRBD2 (6 bases each). Trimming removed 5 bases at V and 3 bases at J, with 13 bases between. CDR3 length: 14 residues. CDR1 and CDR2 (germline): KGHSH, LQKENI. The CDR3 loop reads CASSEGGIEETQYF. CDR3 bases: TGTGCCAGCTCAGAGGGGGGAATTGAAGAGACCCAGTACTTC.

The DNA of the CDR3 is TGTGCCAGCAGTTCAACTCTTCCGGGACTAGAAACCTACGAGCAGTACTTC. Translating gives CASSSTLPGLETYEQYF. The chain joins TRBV27 to TRBJ2-7; TRBD2 agrees at 8 bases. CDR1 and CDR2 from the germline V gene are MNHEY and SMNVEV (reference sequence). There are 17 residues in the CDR3. The junction had 13 bases not matched to a gene; V was cut back by 4 bases and J by 2 bases.

The chain has TRBV4-2 and TRBJ1-5; TRBD1 aligns across 7 bases. V lost 1 base and J lost 4; bases outside the gene matches: 7. CDR1 and CDR2 (germline): LGHNA, YNFKEQ. The CDR3 consists of 16 residues. CDR3 sequence reads: CASSQAPPTGNQPQHF. CDR3 DNA sequence: TGTGCCAGCAGCCAAGCGCCCCCGACAGGGAATCAGCCCCAGCATTTT.

The V gene is TRBV4-1, the J gene TRBJ1-6; D unclear. CDR3 length: 12 amino acids. The ends were cut back, 1 base at V and 6 bases at J, with 1 base in the middle. Per germline, CDR1 MGHRA and CDR2 YSYEKL. This chain's CDR3 is CASSQVNSPLHF. DNA of the CDR3: TGCGCCAGCAGCCAAGTTAATTCACCCCTCCACTTT.

Concerning this clone itself: Other nucleotide sequences from this sample produce the same CDR3. The chain employs TRBV6-5 and TRBJ2-7; 8 bases are a match to TRBD2. Trimming took 0 bases from V and 6 from J; bases not matched to a gene: 4. This CDR3 spans 14 amino acids. CDR1 and CDR2 from the germline V gene are MNHEY and SVGAGI. In DNA form, the CDR3 reads TGTGCCAGCAGTTACTCGGGACTAGGTGGCGAGCAGTACTTC. It specifies CASSYSGLGGEQYF.

The V and J genes are TRBV7-9 and TRBJ1-2; D not resolved. Germline CDR1 SEHNR, CDR2 FQNEAQ (reference sequence). This CDR3 spans 14 amino acids. V dropped 5 bases and J dropped 4 bases, with 14 bases sitting between them. CDR3 coding DNA: TGTGCCAGCAGCACCCGATCGCCGGGCTATGGCTACACCTTC. It codes for CASSTRSPGYGYTF.

V gene TRBV11-2 combines with J gene TRBJ2-6; D is undetermined. Looked up from germline, CDR1 is SGHAT and CDR2 is FQNNGV. This CDR3 comprises 14 residues. Deletions cut 5 bases from V and 0 bases from J, with 5 bases between. In DNA, the CDR3 is TGTGCCAGCAGCGCCCCCTCTGGGGCCAACGTCCTGACTTTC. Its protein product is CASSAPSGANVLTF. Together with reference TRBV11-2 and TRBJ2-6, the CDR3 gives the full variable domain: EAGVAQSPRYKIIEKRQSVAFWCNPISGHATLYWYQQILGQGPKLLIQFQNNGVVDDSQLPKDRFSAERLKGVDSTLKIQPAKLEDSAVYLCASSAPSGANVLTFGAGSRLTVL.

The gene calls are TRBV7-9 and TRBJ2-1; unclear D gene. Germline V gene sequence: CDR1 SEHNR, CDR2 FQNEAQ (reference sequence). This CDR3 is built from 15 residues. Trimming stripped 1 base from V and 2 bases from J, with 9 bases between. In DNA form, the CDR3 reads TGTGCCAGCAGCTTAGTTGCGCTAGCCTACAATGAGCAGTTCTTC. Translating gives CASSLVALAYNEQFF.

V usage is TRBV5-1 and J usage is TRBJ1-6; 10 bases map to TRBD1. The CDR3 loop spans 14 amino acids. V trimming: 3 bases; J trimming: 9 bases; junction bases outside the gene matches: 3. Germline V lookup: CDR1 SGHRS, CDR2 YFSETQ. The CDR3 here is CASSSTGGGSPLHF. The DNA for the CDR3 is TGCGCCAGCAGCTCGACAGGGGGCGGTTCACCCCTCCACTTT.

V gene TRBV28 combines with J gene TRBJ1-5, with D possibly TRBD1 on 5 matching bases. The germline V and J ends were trimmed by 2 bases and 1 base, with 15 bases remaining between them. The germline V gene encodes CDR1 MDHEN and CDR2 SYDVKM. The CDR3 has 17 residues. The CDR3 bases are TGTGCCAGCAGTTTAATGGGGCAGGAGGGGAGCAATCAGCCCCAGCATTTT. The encoded protein is CASSLMGQEGSNQPQHF.

The chain joins TRBV3-1 (or the pseudogene TRBV3-2) to TRBJ1-5, with D tentatively TRBD1 (5 bases). The germline gives CDR1 LGHDT, CDR2 YNNKEL (reference sequence). The CDR3 contains 14 residues. The V end was cut by 4 bases, the J end by 0 bases, with 7 bases between. CDR3 region: CASSLTGSNQPQHF. CDR3 in DNA: TGTGCCAGCAGCCTCACAGGTAGCAATCAGCCCCAGCATTTT.